The following is a TCR beta chain sequence with its context. The antigen remains undetermined. In TCRdb, the 5' RACE reads were re-called with MiXCR into one record per CDR3 protein. The sample has around 53,000 distinct CDR3 sequences, about 12% seen once. This entry is derived from a study of T-cell memory formation after mild COVID-19. Study observations and caveats: Shrinking CD4+ clones resided mostly in CM and EM, and CD8+ ones in EMRA. Clones contracting across day 15 to 85 had a balanced CD4/CD8 profile; later expanding clones leaned CD4+. Memory sampled before infection contained some responding clones, suggesting cross-reactive memory joined.

The sample consisted of PBMCs or a T cell subset sorted from them (not recorded which). The clonotype comes from a man younger than 35 who had mild COVID-19 (a few samples of this study predate the infection). Cell type and time point are not known.

The CDR3 DNA follows: TGTGCCAGCAGCTCACAGACAGATACGCAGTATTTT. As protein: CASSSQTDTQYF. The chain joins TRBV9 to TRBJ2-3; D not certain. CDR1 and CDR2 from the germline V gene are SGDLS and YYNGEE. V lost 4 bases and J lost 3, with 6 bases in between. The CDR3 covers 12 residues.